This T cell receptor (beta chain) was obtained from a study of control samples from healthy donors and cancer patients (dated by TCRdb to 2020 to 2022). Library construction relied on the immunoSEQ multiplex PCR assay. Entries here come from immuneACCESS through TCRdb and include only in-frame sequences with V and J called. Some clones fail to appear in such tables; in the studies checked, an unresolved V gene covers under half of the shortfall, and the cause of the remainder is unknown. This sample comprises roughly 150,000 clones, around nine tenths of them detected only once. The top ten clonotypes cover approximately 1.6% of the sample. CDR1 and CDR2, per the germline V gene, are MNHEY and SVGAGI. V lost 2 bases and J lost 0 bases; the stretch between them is 4 bases long. Counted from cysteine to phenylalanine, this CDR3 has 13 amino acids. Just CDR3 DNA is preserved here, 39 bases in frame from base 1.

This clone was seen more than once but under ten times. This receptor's antigen is unknown. Per-base qualities were not stored, and no clone one base away is much larger. The sequence joins TRBV6-5 to TRBJ1-2; the D gene identity is not certain. Sequenced sample: blood. This receptor was taken from a man aged 18 to 35 in good health. The CDR3 loop reads CASSYSSNYGYTF. The sequenced DNA: TGTGCCAGCAGTTACAGTTCTAACTATGGCTACACCTTC.